The next 29 T cell receptor beta chains were all read from a single sample in a study of T cell responses to AZD1222 COVID-19 vaccine. Measured with immunoSEQ multiplex PCR; TCRdb has only the in-frame clones, and not every one. Of about 150,000 clones listed, roughly 89% were seen once; the top ten hold 4% to 6%. The sample was peripheral blood, taken on day 0 of AZD1222 vaccination. These receptors were collected from an adult in good health.

CDR3 loop: CASSPAGLDSPLHF. In DNA form, the CDR3 reads TGTGCCAGCTCACCAGCCGGGTTGGATTCACCCCTCCACTTT. V and J are TRBV18 and TRBJ1-6; D uncertain. This CDR3 is built from 14 residues. Germline CDR1 and CDR2: KGHSH and LQKENI. V gave up 2 bases and J gave up 8 bases, with 10 bases separating them.

The chain joins TRBV5-1 to TRBJ1-3, with TRBD1 identical over 10 bases. The CDR3 runs 17 residues. CDR1 SGHRS and CDR2 YFSETQ come from the germline V gene. V lost 5 bases to trimming and J lost 0 bases; unmatched junction nucleotides: 8. CDR3 sequence reads: CASSIGTGASSGNTIYF. The CDR3 region has the DNA TGCGCCAGCAGTATAGGGACAGGGGCCAGCTCTGGAAACACCATATATTTT.

The count of this clone is one. The chain joins TRBV12-1 to TRBJ1-1. TRBV12-1 is a documented pseudogene. CDR3 length: 12 residues. The DNA for the CDR3 is TGTGCCAGCAGTCAGACTAACACTGAAGCTTTCTTT. Protein product: CASSQTNTEAFF.

This clone showed up just once. Other DNA sequences in the same sample also yield this CDR3. This chain uses TRBV5-1 with TRBJ2-1, with 7 nucleotides matching TRBD1. Germline CDR1 is SGHRS and CDR2 is YFSETQ. This CDR3 has 14 residues. The V segment lost 0 bases and the J segment 4 bases; nucleotides outside the gene matches: 1. CDR3 residues: CASSLDRGYNEQFF. CDR3 DNA: TGCGCCAGCAGCTTGGACAGGGGATACAATGAGCAGTTCTTC.

The chain is built from TRBV27 and TRBJ1-5, with D unresolved. The CDR3 loop spans 15 amino acids. The ends were cut back, 2 bases at V and 5 bases at J, with 13 bases in the middle. The germline V gene encodes CDR1 MNHEY and CDR2 SMNVEV (reference sequence). CDR3 DNA: TGTGCCAGCAGTTTAATTGGCGGCCGAGATCAGCCCCAGCATTTT. Amino acid sequence: CASSLIGGRDQPQHF.

The genes are TRBV2 and TRBJ2-7; 9 nucleotides agree with TRBD1. J gave up 3 bases and V 5 bases, and 8 bases lay outside the gene matches. Germline CDR1 SNHLY, CDR2 FYNNEI. The CDR3 runs to 15 residues. The CDR3 protein is CASSPQGTGLYEQYF. DNA of the CDR3: TGTGCCAGCAGTCCCCAAGGGACAGGGCTCTACGAGCAGTACTTC.

The chain has TRBV3-1 (or the pseudogene TRBV3-2) and TRBJ1-6, with 10 positions matching TRBD1. CDR3 size: 15 residues. Looked up from germline, CDR1 is LGHDT and CDR2 is YNNKEL (reference sequence). After removal of 4 bases from V and 7 bases from J, the junction contained 4 bases not matched to a gene. The CDR3 sequence is CASSPGQGGNSPLHF. CDR3 DNA sequence: TGTGCCAGCAGCCCCGGACAGGGGGGCAATTCACCCCTCCACTTT.

J is TRBJ2-7 and V is TRBV12-3 or TRBV12-4, with D possibly matching TRBD1 (7 bases). Trimming removed 6 bases at V and 5 bases at J, with 14 bases between. The CDR3 length is 13 residues. This chain's CDR3 is CASSRQGGNEQYF. The CDR3 nucleotides are TGTGCCAGCAGCCGACAGGGAGGCAACGAGCAGTACTTC.

The chain links TRBV6-5 to TRBJ1-5; D unclear. The germline V and J ends were trimmed by 6 bases and 6 bases, with 12 bases remaining between them. This CDR3 has 13 residues. The germline CDR1 and CDR2 sequences are MNHEY and SVGAGI. The CDR3 DNA sequence: TGTGCCAGCAGCTACGACCGGGCTCAGCCCCAGCATTTT. This encodes CASSYDRAQPQHF.

This chain links TRBV7-2 with TRBJ1-5, with 10 bases aligning to TRBD1. The CDR3 covers 14 residues. The V gene end was trimmed by 5 bases and the J gene end by 5 bases; junction bases not matched to a gene: 3. Germline lookup yields CDR1 SGHTA and CDR2 FQGNSA. CDR3 loop: CASSMGTGDQPQHF. In DNA form, the CDR3 reads TGTGCCAGCAGCATGGGGACAGGGGATCAGCCCCAGCATTTT.

CDR3 sequence: CASSDRTPDTQYF. In nucleotides, the CDR3 is TGTGCCAGCAGCGACAGGACCCCAGATACGCAGTATTTT. The rearrangement uses TRBV12-3 or TRBV12-4 and TRBJ2-3; weak D call: TRBD1 (6 bases). The CDR3 consists of 13 residues. Trimming took off 6 bases at V and 4 bases at J, with 11 bases between the two ends.

The genes are TRBV6-2 or TRBV6-3 and TRBJ2-3, with 9 bases identical to TRBD1. V was clipped by 7 bases and J by 4 bases; unmatched bases: 9. CDR1 is MNHEY and CDR2 is SVGEGT in the germline V gene. The CDR3 runs to 15 residues. CDR3 amino acids: CASNPGQGFADTQYF. In nucleotides, the CDR3 is TGTGCCAGCAACCCCGGACAGGGGTTCGCAGATACGCAGTATTTT.

The chain couples TRBV27 to TRBJ1-1, with 7 bases that match TRBD1. CDR3 length: 15 amino acids. CDR1 MNHEY and CDR2 SMNVEV come from the germline V gene (reference sequence). V lost 4 bases and J lost 5; bases outside the gene matches: 10. The CDR3: CASSSHTGVETEAFF. The CDR3 bases are TGTGCCAGCAGTTCCCATACAGGGGTAGAAACTGAAGCTTTCTTT.

This sequence joins TRBV4-3 and TRBJ1-3; D is undetermined. The length of the CDR3 is 16 residues. Germline-derived CDR1 and CDR2 are LGHNA and YSLEER. Trimming removed 4 bases from V and 3 bases from J, with 16 bases in between. CDR3 coding DNA: TGCGCCAGCAGCCCCTGGGGAGTGGTAGGTGGAAACACCATATATTTT. This gives the protein CASSPWGVVGGNTIYF.

The rearrangement joins TRBV4-3 to TRBJ2-1; TRBD2 aligns across 11 bases. Trimming removed 0 bases from V and 9 bases from J; junction bases left unmatched: 7. The germline gives CDR1 LGHNA, CDR2 YSLEER. This CDR3 comprises 16 residues. The CDR3: CASSQDGLAGGTEQFF. CDR3 nucleotides: TGCGCCAGCAGCCAAGATGGGCTAGCGGGAGGCACTGAGCAGTTCTTC.

Only a few counts were recorded for this clone. The chain has TRBV5-6 and TRBJ2-5; D might be TRBD1 (5 bases). Looked up from germline, CDR1 is SGHDT and CDR2 is YYEEEE. CDR3 length: 15 residues. V was pared by 2 bases and J by 4 bases, with 15 bases between. CDR3 region: CASSFIGVNAETQYF. The CDR3 DNA is TGTGCCAGCAGCTTCATAGGGGTAAACGCAGAGACCCAGTACTTC.

V gene TRBV5-5 combines with J gene TRBJ1-2; tentative D call: TRBD1 (6 bases). The CDR3 is 16 residues long. From germline, CDR1 is SGHKS and CDR2 YYEKEE (reference sequence). Trimming stripped 3 bases from V and 6 bases from J, with 21 bases between. DNA for the CDR3: TGTGCCAGCAGCTACGGACAGAAACCCTTCAATCATGGCTACACCTTC. This encodes CASSYGQKPFNHGYTF.

This chain links TRBV14 with TRBJ1-1, with 8 bases fitting TRBD1. Germline V gene sequence: CDR1 SGHDN, CDR2 FVKESK. There are 16 residues in the CDR3. The J segment lost 0 bases and the V segment lost 2 bases, leaving 5 bases of the junction unmatched. CDR3 bases: TGTGCCAGCAGCCAAAGTGACAGGGGACTGAACACTGAAGCTTTCTTT. Translation gives CASSQSDRGLNTEAFF.

This chain uses TRBV6-5 with TRBJ1-6; 8 bases match TRBD1. Germline trimming cut 7 bases from V and 7 bases from J; bases unmatched to any gene: 9. The CDR3 contains 15 residues. Per germline, CDR1 MNHEY and CDR2 SVGAGI. DNA for the CDR3: TGTGCCAGCACCCGTACCGGGACAGGAAATTCACCCCTCCACTTT. Its protein product is CASTRTGTGNSPLHF.

The gene calls are TRBV7-9 and TRBJ1-2; no definite D call. The CDR3 is made up of 15 amino acids. Trimming took 5 bases from V and 1 from J, leaving 14 bases between them. Germline CDR1 and CDR2: SEHNR and FQNEAQ (reference sequence). The CDR3 here is CASSEYTGSNYGYTF. The DNA of the CDR3 is TGTGCCAGCAGCGAATACACGGGAAGTAACTATGGCTACACCTTC.

The rearrangement links TRBV25-1 to TRBJ2-2, with D tentatively TRBD2 (6 bases). The CDR3 is 15 amino acids. Per germline, CDR1 MGHDK and CDR2 SYGVNS. Between the trimmed V and J ends, which lost 6 bases and 5 bases, there was a span of 16 bases. The CDR3 reads CASSAGDFVTGELFF. CDR3 bases: TGTGCCAGCAGCGCCGGGGACTTCGTAACCGGGGAGCTGTTTTTT.

The count of this clone is one. CDR3 coding DNA: TGTGCCAGCACCCAGGGGGCGGACAGACGCACAGATACGCAGTATTTT. Amino acid sequence: CASTQGADRRTDTQYF. V gene TRBV7-2 combines with J gene TRBJ2-3, with 8 positions matching TRBD1. Germline values: CDR1 SGHTA, CDR2 FQGNSA. The CDR3 sequence is 16 residues long. V shed 7 bases and J 1 base; nucleotides not matched to a gene: 10.

V and J are TRBV25-1 and TRBJ2-5; 7 bases line up with TRBD2. The CDR3 runs 13 residues. Germline loops: CDR1 MGHDK, CDR2 SYGVNS. The trim removed 8 bases at V and 5 bases at J, leaving 8 bases unmatched. The CDR3 here is CASVNVGGETQYF. CDR3 nucleotides: TGTGCCAGCGTCAACGTGGGGGGGGAGACCCAGTACTTC.

V is TRBV4-1 and J is TRBJ1-5; 8 bases are a match to TRBD1. The germline CDR1 and CDR2 sequences are MGHRA and YSYEKL. Trimming cost V 5 bases and J 5 bases; bases outside gene matches: 8. This CDR3 has 15 residues. For the CDR3, the DNA is TGCGCCAGCAGCTTCGGACAGGGTGGAGATCAGCCCCAGCATTTT. Translation: CASSFGQGGDQPQHF.

The rearrangement uses TRBV7-6 and TRBJ1-1, with TRBD1 identical over 7 bases. After removal of 5 bases from V and 3 bases from J, the junction contained 3 bases not matched to a gene. Germline V gene data show CDR1 as SGHVS and CDR2 as FNYEAQ. The CDR3 is made up of 13 amino acids. CDR3 sequence: CASSRGTDTEAFF. CDR3 bases: TGTGCCAGCAGCCGCGGGACAGACACTGAAGCTTTCTTT.

This rearrangement joins TRBV19 to TRBJ1-2; 7 bases agree with TRBD1. This CDR3 contains 13 residues. V shed 10 bases and J 8 bases; nucleotides not matched to a gene: 13. Per the germline V gene, CDR1 is LNHDA and CDR2 is SQIVND (reference sequence). The CDR3 sequence is CATNREGASGYTF. The CDR3 DNA reads as TGTGCCACCAACCGGGAGGGGGCGTCGGGCTACACCTTC.

This sequence joins TRBV4-2 and TRBJ2-5, with TRBD1 matching 7 bases. In germline, CDR1 is LGHNA, CDR2 YNFKEQ. The ends lost 2 bases at V and 2 bases at J; junction bases unmatched: 8. This CDR3 region has 16 residues. This CDR3 is CASSQRGPGQQETQYF. The CDR3 nucleotides read TGTGCCAGCAGCCAAAGGGGACCGGGACAGCAAGAGACCCAGTACTTC.

This rearrangement joins TRBV9 to TRBJ1-5; perhaps TRBD1 as D (6 bases). Trimming cost V 4 bases and J 3 bases, with 17 bases left between them. This CDR3 comprises 16 residues. Per the germline V gene, CDR1 is SGDLS and CDR2 is YYNGEE. CDR3 residues: CASSRGEGTYNQPQHF. The DNA for the CDR3 is TGTGCCAGCAGCCGGGGGGAGGGGACATACAATCAGCCCCAGCATTTT. The complete variable domain, with remaining parts taken from reference TRBV9 and TRBJ1-5, reads DSGVTQTPKHLITATGQRVTLRCSPRSGDLSVYWYQQSLDQGLQFLIQYYNGEERAKGNILERFSAQQFPDLHSELNLSSLELGDSALYFCASSRGEGTYNQPQHFGDGTRLSIL.

This clone was detected once. The chain has TRBV6-1 and TRBJ2-1; D gene unclear. Germline CDR1 is MNHNS and CDR2 is SASEGT. Trimming took 1 base from V and 14 from J, leaving 18 bases between them. The length of the CDR3 is 14 residues. The CDR3 DNA sequence: TGTGCCAGCAGTGAAGTCTCCGGGCCTCTACCTGAGTTCTTC. Residues: CASSEVSGPLPEFF.